A selection of T cell receptor beta chains follows, all from one sample in a study of T-cell memory formation after mild COVID-19. TCRdb re-called the 5' RACE reads through MiXCR, storing one row per CDR3 protein. The sample lists about 320,000 distinct CDR3 sequences, over 11% seen once, with about 21% in the top ten. Sequencing used PBMCs or a T cell subset sorted from them (not recorded which). The receptors originated from a man aged 18 to 29 who had mild COVID-19 (a few samples of this study predate the infection). Cell type and time point are not known. Each CDR3 is given without its conserved first and last residue. Some rows mark clone size as missing; the rest say once, few, many or name a class of expanded clone.

v_call clone_size cdr3_aa
TRBV21-1 few ASSKVGDREVDIQY
TRBV10-2 - ASTGAGTTYEQY
TRBV7-6 - ASSSLSGGAGETQY
TRBV7-9 many ASSSALEANYGYT
TRBV5-1 - ASSLGTEGVNEQF
TRBV24-1 few ATSDRTGKGTGELF
TRBV12-3/TRBV12-4 - ASCRFAGADTQY
TRBV11-2 few ASSSQNYGYT
TRBV5-1 - ASSSVTGDRQETQY
TRBV28 few ASSLPGEGQPQH
TRBV4-1 many ASSQYGGGTGELF
TRBV6-5 - ASSYSPFLRGGTGELF
TRBV9 many ASSPGGRGGDGYT
TRBV5-1 many ASSRGGDSPLH
TRBV12-3/TRBV12-4 few ASSFPEDYGYT
TRBV25-1 - ASSHGKLF
TRBV6-1 - ASSEELRGPLYT